This is a list of T cell receptor beta chains from one sample in a study of T-cell reconstitution after alpha-beta-depleted transplantation in children. TCRdb re-called the PCR reads through MiXCR, storing one row per CDR3 protein. The sample yields just under 350,000 distinct CDR3 sequences, around 15% seen once. The source was PBMCs, mostly from graft donor cells, collected 360 days after TCRalphabeta/CD19-depleted stem cell transplant. Receptors were obtained from a male patient between 2 and 15 years old who had a stem cell transplant for acute lymphoblastic leukemia, so the T cells may come from the graft donor. CDR3s include the opening cysteine and the closing phenylalanine or tryptophan. D genes are given only for firm matches. Clone size is stated in some rows and not others, as once, few, many or a class when expanded.

v_gene,abundance,j_gene,d_gene,CDR3aa,CDR3nt
TRBV12-3/TRBV12-4,few,TRBJ2-7,-,CASSAMGATSYEQYF,TGTGCCAGCAGTGCCATGGGAGCAACAAGTTACGAGCAGTACTTC
TRBV7-9,few,TRBJ2-1,TRBD1,CASSRQGAGNEQFF,TGTGCCAGCAGCCGACAGGGGGCTGGGAATGAGCAGTTCTTC
TRBV4-3,-,TRBJ2-3,TRBD2,CASSRRGVTGGFTDTQYF,TGCGCCAGCAGCCGGCGAGGGGTCACGGGAGGTTTCACAGATACGCAGTATTTT
TRBV29-1,many,TRBJ2-7,TRBD2,CSVEGEREFPPYEQYF,TGCAGCGTTGAAGGGGAGCGGGAGTTCCCCCCCTACGAGCAGTACTTC
TRBV29-1,few,TRBJ2-3,-,CSVEDPTRVADTQYF,TGCAGCGTTGAAGATCCTACCAGGGTAGCAGATACGCAGTATTTT
TRBV12-3/TRBV12-4,-,TRBJ2-1,TRBD2,CASSRLAGVYNEQFF,TGTGCCAGCAGTCGACTAGCGGGAGTGTACAATGAGCAGTTCTTC
TRBV5-6,few,TRBJ2-1,-,CASSLSDGISYNEQFF,TGTGCCAGCAGCTTGTCCGACGGGATTTCCTACAATGAGCAGTTCTTC
TRBV9,-,TRBJ2-1,-,CASSVKVDSGVAYNEQFF,TGTGCCAGCAGCGTGAAGGTTGATAGCGGAGTCGCCTACAATGAGCAGTTCTTC
TRBV7-2,few,TRBJ2-3,TRBD1,CASRLTGAADTQYF,TGTGCCAGCAGACTGACAGGGGCTGCAGATACGCAGTATTTT
TRBV29-1,few,TRBJ1-4,-,CSAVVGNEKLFF,TGCAGCGCCGTCGTCGGGAATGAAAAACTGTTTTTT
TRBV6-2/TRBV6-3,-,TRBJ2-7,TRBD2,CASSQPGPSGSNEQYF,TGTGCCAGCAGTCAACCCGGTCCTAGCGGGAGTAACGAGCAGTACTTC
TRBV10-3,-,TRBJ1-2,-,CATYGPGMGGYTF,TGTGCCACGTACGGGCCGGGGATGGGTGGCTACACCTTC
TRBV12-3/TRBV12-4,few,TRBJ2-2,-,CASSFRLDKSGELFF,TGTGCCAGCAGTTTCAGACTAGATAAATCCGGGGAGCTGTTTTTT
TRBV11-2,few,TRBJ2-1,-,CASSFFSGVGVNEQFF,TGTGCCAGCAGCTTCTTCTCTGGGGTAGGGGTAAATGAGCAGTTCTTC
TRBV28,-,TRBJ2-7,-,CASSLSLDPGDEQYF,TGTGCCAGCAGTTTATCTCTGGACCCGGGGGACGAGCAGTACTTC
TRBV5-5,-,TRBJ1-5,-,CASSGVPDQPQHF,TGTGCCAGCAGCGGAGTTCCGGATCAGCCCCAGCATTTT
TRBV6-2/TRBV6-3,-,TRBJ2-7,-,CASNLERAGPSYEQYF,TGTGCCAGCAATCTCGAGAGGGCGGGTCCCTCCTACGAGCAGTACTTC
TRBV15,-,TRBJ2-5,-,CATSGVSGRETQYF,TGTGCCACCAGCGGGGTTTCGGGGAGAGAGACCCAGTACTTC
TRBV4-1,-,TRBJ2-5,-,CASSQDEDTLGETQYF,TGCGCCAGCAGCCAAGATGAGGACACCCTCGGGGAGACCCAGTACTTC
TRBV6-2/TRBV6-3,-,TRBJ2-1,-,CASSYSTVWRRGIHPRFSYNEQFF,TGTGCCAGCAGTTACTCGACGGTCTGGAGGAGGGGTATTCATCCCCGCTTCTCCTACAATGAGCAGTTCTTC
TRBV27,few,TRBJ2-6,-,CASSLGAQGYTGANVLTF,TGTGCCAGCAGTTTAGGGGCACAGGGTTACACTGGGGCCAACGTCCTGACTTTC
TRBV3-1,-,TRBJ2-5,-,CASKWQGLETQYF,TGTGCCAGCAAGTGGCAGGGTCTCGAGACCCAGTACTTC
TRBV27,-,TRBJ1-5,TRBD1,CASSLYRGRNQPQHF,TGTGCCAGCAGTTTATACAGGGGGCGGAATCAGCCCCAGCATTTT
TRBV28,few,TRBJ2-5,TRBD2,CASSSPPGTRVETQYF,TGTGCCAGCAGTTCACCTCCCGGGACTAGGGTAGAGACCCAGTACTTC
TRBV28,many,TRBJ2-7,TRBD1,CASSPPGQGSYEQYF,TGTGCCAGCAGTCCCCCGGGACAGGGCTCCTACGAGCAGTACTTC
TRBV7-8,many,TRBJ1-1,TRBD1,CASSHGTGAPSGEAFF,TGTGCCAGCAGCCATGGGACAGGGGCCCCGTCGGGTGAAGCTTTCTTT
TRBV20-1,-,TRBJ1-5,TRBD1,CSARGSRKPPGQASNQPQHF,TGCAGTGCTAGAGGATCCCGTAAACCTCCGGGACAGGCGAGCAATCAGCCCCAGCATTTT
TRBV4-1,few,TRBJ2-1,TRBD2,CASSQHGLAGHDEQFF,TGCGCCAGCAGCCAACACGGACTAGCGGGACATGATGAGCAGTTCTTC
TRBV5-8,-,TRBJ2-5,-,CASSLKRARVGETQYF,TGTGCCAGCAGCTTAAAAAGGGCAAGGGTGGGGGAGACCCAGTACTTC
TRBV25-1,-,TRBJ2-5,-,CASGWGETQYF,TGTGCCAGCGGGTGGGGAGAGACCCAGTACTTC
TRBV20-1,few,TRBJ2-1,-,CSAIRIPMSFF,TGCAGTGCTATCAGAATCCCCATGTCGTTCTTC
TRBV7-2,many,TRBJ2-1,-,CASSLAPSGIEQFF,TGTGCCAGCAGCTTAGCGCCGTCGGGAATTGAGCAGTTCTTC
TRBV12-3/TRBV12-4,few,TRBJ2-3,-,CVSSRSDRRDTQYF,TGTGTCAGCAGTCGGTCGGACCGCAGGGATACGCAGTATTTT
TRBV20-1,-,TRBJ2-7,-,CSARDQRGGPIQYF,TGCAGTGCTAGAGATCAACGAGGCGGGCCGATTCAGTACTTC
TRBV29-1,few,TRBJ2-5,-,CSVAQAVVLPSETQYF,TGCAGCGTTGCACAGGCAGTGGTCCTTCCTTCGGAGACCCAGTACTTC
TRBV6-6,few,TRBJ2-7,-,CASSPRQVAETF,TGTGCCAGCAGCCCTAGACAGGTAGCGGAGACTTTC
TRBV7-2,few,TRBJ2-3,-,CASSLQSRLLTDTQYF,TGTGCCAGCAGCTTACAAAGCAGGCTCCTCACAGATACGCAGTATTTT
TRBV6-5,-,TRBJ2-7,TRBD1,CASSYWGQGAAYEQYF,TGTGCCAGCAGTTACTGGGGACAGGGGGCTGCCTACGAGCAGTACTTC
TRBV29-1,-,TRBJ2-7,-,CSVRDPAYEQYF,TGCAGCGTTCGGGACCCGGCCTACGAGCAGTACTTC
TRBV12-3/TRBV12-4,many,TRBJ2-4,-,CASSFMGIAKNIQYF,TGTGCCAGCAGTTTCATGGGGATAGCCAAAAACATTCAGTACTTC
TRBV28,-,TRBJ2-7,-,CASSLALKTRPHLRPYEQYF,TGTGCCAGCAGCTTGGCCCTAAAGACAAGGCCCCATTTGCGCCCCTACGAGCAGTACTTC
TRBV7-8,-,TRBJ2-7,-,CASSYPKIEGRVEYEQYF,TGTGCCAGCAGCTATCCGAAAATCGAGGGGCGGGTGGAGTACGAGCAGTACTTC
TRBV29-1,-,TRBJ2-5,-,CSVSGVEETQYF,TGCAGCGTATCAGGGGTTGAGGAGACCCAGTACTTC
TRBV5-1,few,TRBJ2-1,-,CASSLDPGANNEQFF,TGCGCCAGCAGCTTGGATCCAGGGGCGAACAATGAGCAGTTCTTC
TRBV6-1,few,TRBJ2-7,-,CASRTTPGETYEQYF,TGTGCCAGCAGGACTACACCGGGGGAAACCTACGAGCAGTACTTC
TRBV7-2,-,TRBJ2-5,TRBD1,CASSLAGTGPPRETQYF,TGTGCCAGCAGCTTAGCGGGGACAGGACCCCCCAGAGAGACCCAGTACTTC
TRBV20-1,few,TRBJ2-7,TRBD2,CSASRTSGGYEQYF,TGCAGTGCTTCAAGGACTAGCGGGGGCTACGAGCAGTACTTC
TRBV4-3,few,TRBJ2-7,TRBD2,CASSQDRGLAVSSYEQYF,TGCGCCAGCAGCCAAGATAGGGGACTAGCGGTAAGCTCCTACGAGCAGTACTTC
TRBV5-1,few,TRBJ2-5,TRBD2,CASSLLGLAALETQYF,TGCGCCAGCAGCTTGCTGGGACTAGCGGCTTTAGAGACCCAGTACTTC